The 11 T cell receptor beta chains in this list originate from one sample, sequenced in a study of tumor-infiltrating lymphocytes in oesophageal squamous cell carcinoma. TCRdb recomputed calls from the PCR reads with MiXCR, one row per CDR3 protein. The sample lists 11,000 to 15,000 distinct CDR3 sequences, about 50% occurring once. The sequenced sample was blood. All receptors derive from a male donor with esophageal squamous cell carcinoma.

This clonotype is judged medium-sized. The V gene is TRBV7-2, the J gene TRBJ1-5; D gene uncertain. This CDR3 is built from 14 residues. With 1 base removed from V and 3 bases from J, the gap between germline ends came to 7 bases. The germline V gene has CDR1 SGHTA and CDR2 FQGNSA. CDR3 protein: CASSLEWFNQPQHF. As DNA, the CDR3 is TGTGCCAGCAGCTTAGAGTGGTTCAATCAGCCCCAGCATTTT. The full variable domain, its missing parts supplied by reference TRBV7-2 and TRBJ1-5, is GAGVSQSPSNKVTEKGKDVELRCDPISGHTALYWYRQSLGQGLEFLIYFQGNSAPDKSGLPSDRFSAERTGGSVSTLTIQRTQQEDSAVYLCASSLEWFNQPQHFGDGTRLSIL.

This clonotype was picked up a small number of times. The chain joins TRBV12-3 or TRBV12-4 to TRBJ2-1; 8 bases are a match to TRBD1. TRBJ2-7 explains the end of the DNA better; the J call may be wrong. The CDR3 length is 13 residues. In DNA form, the CDR3 reads TGTGCCAGCAGGGTGGACAGGGCTAATGAGCAGTACTTC. The encoded protein is CASRVDRANEQYF.

This clonotype is deemed large. This chain links TRBV7-2 with TRBJ2-3; D gene uncertain. The CDR3 sequence is 15 residues long. Germline CDR1 reads SGHTA; CDR2 reads FQGNSA. Trimming removed 1 base at V and 2 bases at J, with 10 bases between. DNA for the CDR3: TGTGCCAGCAGCTTAGTGGTAGGCCCCACAGATACGCAGTATTTT. Protein product: CASSLVVGPTDTQYF.

V usage is TRBV7-3 and J usage is TRBJ2-3; 7 nucleotides match TRBD1. The germline V gene encodes CDR1 SGHTA and CDR2 FQGTGA. The CDR3 loop spans 15 amino acids. V lost 4 bases, J lost 2 bases, and 6 bases stayed unmatched. CDR3 residues: CASSYDRELTDTQYF. The CDR3 region has the DNA TGTGCCAGCAGCTACGACAGGGAACTCACAGATACGCAGTATTTT. Full variable domain (outside the CDR3, taken from reference TRBV7-3 and TRBJ2-3): GAGVSQTPSNKVTEKGKYVELRCDPISGHTALYWYRQSLGQGPEFLIYFQGTGAADDSGLPNDRFFAVRPEGSVSTLKIQRTERGDSAVYLCASSYDRELTDTQYFGPGTRLTVL.

The chain couples TRBV7-3 to TRBJ2-5; 9 bases match TRBD1. V was clipped by 0 bases and J by 2 bases; unmatched bases: 1. CDR1 is SGHTA and CDR2 is FQGTGA in the germline V gene. There are 15 residues in the CDR3. CDR3 in amino acids: CASSLTGTGQETQYF. In nucleotides, the CDR3 is TGTGCCAGCAGCTTAACCGGGACAGGGCAAGAGACCCAGTACTTC.

On this clonotype itself: Its ends do not fully match the called genes, so a read error is possible. The V and J genes are TRBV4-1 and TRBJ2-4, with 11 positions matching TRBD2. TRBJ2-7 matches the DNA end more closely, so the J call is doubtful. The CDR3 covers 17 residues. CDR1 is MGHRA and CDR2 is YSYEKL in the germline V gene. The CDR3 nucleotides are TGTGCCAGCAGCCAAGATAAGGGTAGCGGGGGGGCCTACGAGCAGTACTTC. This encodes CASSQDKGSGGAYEQYF.

This chain uses TRBV7-9 with TRBJ2-3, with TRBD2 as a possible D gene (6 bases). The CDR3 contains 16 residues. CDR1 and CDR2 from the germline V gene are SEHNR and FQNEAQ (reference sequence). Trimming removed 3 bases at V and 0 bases at J, with 13 bases between. The DNA of the CDR3 is TGTGCCAGCAGCTTCGGAACTAGCTTCAGCACAGATACGCAGTATTTT. Amino acid sequence: CASSFGTSFSTDTQYF.

This clonotype occurred many times. V usage is TRBV5-4 and J usage is TRBJ2-1, with 7 positions matching TRBD1. The J call is in doubt because the DNA end fits TRBJ2-7 better. The germline V gene has CDR1 SGHNT and CDR2 YYREEE (reference sequence). The CDR3 loop spans 13 amino acids. CDR3 DNA: TGTGCCAGCAGCCCCGGACAGGTCTACGAGCAGTACTTC. This gives the protein CASSPGQVYEQYF.

As for this clonotype: A much larger clone sits a single nucleotide away, making a read error possible. This chain connects TRBV10-2 to TRBJ2-3, with D tentatively TRBD2 (5 bases). The ends were cut back, 2 bases at V and 14 bases at J, with 23 bases in the middle. Per the germline V gene, CDR1 is WSHSY and CDR2 is SAAADI. The CDR3 consists of 15 residues. In nucleotides, the CDR3 is TGCGCCAGCAGTGAGCCGGGGAGACGGACCGGGGAGCTGTATTTT. Protein sequence: CASSEPGRRTGELYF.

By share, this clonotype counts as medium-sized. The chain links TRBV11-3 to TRBJ2-1; 10 bases are a match to TRBD1. CDR3 length: 16 amino acids. Losses at the gene ends were 6 bases for V and 9 bases for J; bases not matched to a gene: 14. CDR1 is SGHNT and CDR2 is YENEEA in the germline V gene. CDR3 sequence (DNA): TGTGCCAGCAGACAGCTGGGACAGGGGTTAAAGGGTGAGCAGTTCTTC. Amino acid sequence: CASRQLGQGLKGEQFF.

This clonotype was counted ten times or more. The chain has TRBV27 and TRBJ2-3; a possible D gene is TRBD1 (6 bases). V shed 4 bases and J shed 6 bases, with 20 bases lying between them. The CDR3 consists of 16 residues. Germline V gene sequence: CDR1 MNHEY, CDR2 SMNVEV (reference sequence). CDR3 region: CASSSYRDHSVDTQYF. CDR3 coding DNA: TGTGCCAGCAGTTCCTACAGGGATCATAGTGTGGATACGCAGTATTTT.